This TCR beta chain was sequenced for a study of cytomegalovirus exposure and HLA in healthy donors. Overall study findings and caveats: Versus the roughly 670-donor mean, an Asian-associated ancestry cluster reportedly showed fewer N-insertions in a later analysis. Usually a TCR sequence was rare, but some public TCRs were found in many donors.

V dropped 0 bases and J dropped 1 base, with 5 bases sitting between them. The CDR3 covers 14 residues. Per germline, CDR1 SGHAT and CDR2 FQNNGV. Note on this clone: The target antigen is unknown.

This PCR relied on a set of 60 Vbeta primers and 13 Jbeta primers. TCRdb keeps only in-frame clones here, not all; method: immunoSEQ multiplex PCR. The top ten hold 1% to 1.5% of the sample, which has fewer than 120,000 clones, about three quarters seen once. The sequencing input was PBMCs. This receptor was taken from a woman aged 25 to 45 in good health and CMV-seronegative. This rearrangement joins TRBV11-2 to TRBJ2-3; D call uncertain. CDR3 in DNA: TGTGCCAGCAGCTTAGAGGCTCGCACAGATACGCAGTATTTT. Its translation is CASSLEARTDTQYF.